This TCR beta chain emerged from a study of beta chain features in type 1 diabetes. Study outcomes and limitations: Here, the possible influence of HLA type (on TCRB rearrangement) remained unresolved.

This clone was counted between two and nine times. Its specificity is unknown. Using CD45RO/CCR7/CD25/CD127/CD95/CD27, CD4+ naive, central memory, regulatory and stem cell-like memory cells were sorted. The investigators reverse transcribed all of the isolated RNA, so they sequenced expressed TCRB transcripts. Assay: immunoSEQ multiplex PCR; the TCRdb copy retains only in-frame clones and omits some. The sample records about 900,000 clones, under 20% being singletons. This CDR3 is 18 amino acids long. Germline CDR1 is LNHDA and CDR2 is SQIVND (reference sequence). The V end was cut by 6 bases, the J end by 1 base, with 24 bases between.

The genes are TRBV19 and TRBJ1-1; D ambiguous. The clonotype originates from a woman aged 18-35 years in good health. Sequencing used naive CD4+ T cells from blood. The chain's CDR3 is CASRYYVGLRSANTEAFF. The CDR3 nucleotides read TGTGCCAGTAGGTACTATGTGGGTCTTCGGAGCGCGAACACTGAAGCTTTCTTT.